This TCR beta chain was identified in a study of blood T cell repertoires in COVID-19. For the study at large: Samples taken during acute and convalescent COVID-19 were collected in the United States, Italy and Spain. From T cells, B-cell-depleted T cells, or PBMCs came the material, which was cDNA or gDNA.

Germline CDR1 SNHLY, CDR2 FYNNEI. Trimming removed 6 bases from V and 0 bases from J; junction bases left unmatched: 7. The CDR3 runs to 16 residues. Authors' data handling: Reference gene primer amplification yielded estimated nucleated cell counts. Profiled with immunoSEQ multiplex PCR; TCRdb holds only in-frame clones, not every one. V, J and clone size are taken as reported in that table, and D and trimming were inferred from the DNA itself. Here the sample spans roughly 120,000 clones, 85% being singletons. This sequence originates from a man older than 75 with acute or convalescent COVID-19. The chain uses TRBV2 and TRBJ1-4, with 7 bases identical to TRBD1. Material: peripheral blood. The CDR3 protein is CASSDRTGATNEKLFF. CDR3 in DNA: TGTGCCAGCAGCGACAGGACAGGCGCAACTAATGAAAAACTGTTTTTT.